The 8 T cell receptor beta chains given below trace back to one sample, sequenced in a study of cytomegalovirus exposure and HLA in healthy donors (dated by TCRdb to about 2017). The library relied on the immunoSEQ multiplex PCR assay. For the multiplex PCR, a mixture combining 60 forward primers for TCR Vbeta segments and 13 reverse primers for TCR Jbeta segments was used. This immuneACCESS table, as held by TCRdb, lists in-frame sequences with V and J called but not all clones. Of the missing ones, under half trace to an unresolved V gene in checked studies; the others have no known cause. This sample lists around 250,000 clones; over 90% were detected once. The top ten constitute 1.7% of the sample. Sequenced: PBMCs. The source of these receptors is a girl aged 2 to 9 in good health and CMV-seronegative.

The rearrangement links TRBV21-1 to TRBJ2-1; the D segment call TRBD2 is taken from the table without a DNA check. TRBV21-1 is described as a pseudogene. The CDR3 sequence is 14 residues long. DNA of the CDR3: TGTGCCAGCAGCTCTGCGGGACTCCGCAATGAGCAGTTCTTC. Translating gives CASSSAGLRNEQFF.

This clone was seen a handful of times. V usage is TRBV7-8 and J usage is TRBJ1-4, with a tentative D call TRBD1 (6 bases). Germline lookup yields CDR1 SGHVS and CDR2 FQNEAQ. V lost 3 bases to trimming and J lost 7 bases, with 12 bases between them. The CDR3 has 14 residues. The CDR3 DNA is TGTGCCAGCAGCTTTACCGGGACATCTGAAAAACTGTTTTTT. It encodes CASSFTGTSEKLFF.

The gene calls are TRBV7-6 and TRBJ2-5, with D tentatively TRBD2 (6 bases). Germline assignment: CDR1 SGHVS and CDR2 FNYEAQ. The CDR3 has 16 residues. The V end lost 0 bases, the J end lost 0 bases, and 11 bases lay between the germline ends. The CDR3 nucleotides are TGTGCCAGCAGCTTAGCGGGAGGTCCTGACCAAGAGACCCAGTACTTC. It translates to CASSLAGGPDQETQYF. Based on the CDR3 plus reference TRBV7-6 and TRBJ2-5, the full variable domain is GAGVSQSPRYKVTKRGQDVALRCDPISGHVSLYWYRQALGQGPEFLTYFNYEAQQDKSGLPNDRFSAERPEGSISTLTIQRTEQRDSAMYRCASSLAGGPDQETQYFGPGTRLLVL.

The chain is built from TRBV19 and TRBJ1-2, with 8 bases aligning to TRBD1. Germline CDR1 LNHDA, CDR2 SQIVND (reference sequence). The CDR3 is 15 amino acids. V lost 1 base and J lost 9; bases outside the gene matches: 10. The CDR3 protein is CASSIGYYRGKSYTF. The DNA for the CDR3 is TGTGCCAGTAGTATAGGCTACTACAGGGGGAAAAGCTACACCTTC.

The V call is TRBV5-6, the J call TRBJ2-7, with 7 bases identical to TRBD2. The CDR3 runs to 16 residues. The germline gives CDR1 SGHDT, CDR2 YYEEEE. The J segment lost 1 base and the V segment lost 3 bases, leaving 10 bases of the junction unmatched. Here the CDR3 DNA reads TGTGCCAGCAGCTCCATCCCCGGGGAGGGATCCTACGAGCAGTACTTC. Translating it yields CASSSIPGEGSYEQYF.

The chain employs TRBV27 and TRBJ1-1, with D possibly matching TRBD1 (5 bases). The germline V gene encodes CDR1 MNHEY and CDR2 SMNVEV (reference sequence). Deletions cut 7 bases from V and 1 base from J, with 13 bases between. The CDR3 totals 14 residues. CDR3 amino acids: CASNWGRTNTEAFF. In nucleotides, the CDR3 is TGTGCCAGCAATTGGGGCAGAACGAACACTGAAGCTTTCTTT.

The V gene is TRBV7-9, the J gene TRBJ2-7; 12 bases agree with TRBD2. Germline trimming cut 6 bases from V and 4 bases from J; bases unmatched to any gene: 1. This CDR3 has 13 amino acids. The germline V gene has CDR1 SEHNR and CDR2 FQNEAQ (reference sequence). CDR3 nucleotide sequence: TGTGCCAGCAGGACTAGCGGGAGTTACGAGCAGTACTTC. Its protein is CASRTSGSYEQYF.

The chain links TRBV7-3 to TRBJ2-6, with D maybe TRBD1 (7 bases). Per germline, CDR1 SGHTA and CDR2 FQGTGA. The CDR3 totals 19 residues. V was trimmed by 9 bases and J by 0 bases, leaving 24 bases between them. In DNA, the CDR3 is TGTGCCAGGTCCCCCATCAGGGGGGCGCAAGGCTCTGGGGCCAACGTCCTGACTTTC. It encodes CARSPIRGAQGSGANVLTF. The whole variable domain, filled in from reference TRBV7-3 and TRBJ2-6, reads GAGVSQTPSNKVTEKGKYVELRCDPISGHTALYWYRQSLGQGPEFLIYFQGTGAADDSGLPNDRFFAVRPEGSVSTLKIQRTERGDSAVYLCARSPIRGAQGSGANVLTFGAGSRLTVL.